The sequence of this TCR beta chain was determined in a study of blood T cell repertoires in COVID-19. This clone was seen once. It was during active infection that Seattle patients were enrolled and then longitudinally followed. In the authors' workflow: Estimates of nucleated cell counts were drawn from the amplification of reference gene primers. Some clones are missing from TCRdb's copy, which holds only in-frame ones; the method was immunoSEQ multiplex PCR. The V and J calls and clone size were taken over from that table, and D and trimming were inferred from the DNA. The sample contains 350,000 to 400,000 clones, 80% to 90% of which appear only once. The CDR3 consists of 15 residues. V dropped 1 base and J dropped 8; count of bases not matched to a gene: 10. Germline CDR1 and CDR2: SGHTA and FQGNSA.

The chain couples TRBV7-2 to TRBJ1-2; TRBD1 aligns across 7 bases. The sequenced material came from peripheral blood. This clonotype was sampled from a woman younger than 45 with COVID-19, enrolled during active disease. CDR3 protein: CASSLVRDRERGYTF. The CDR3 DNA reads TGTGCCAGCAGCTTAGTCCGTGACAGGGAACGGGGCTACACCTTC. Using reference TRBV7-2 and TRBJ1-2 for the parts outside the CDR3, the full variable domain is GAGVSQSPSNKVTEKGKDVELRCDPISGHTALYWYRQSLGQGLEFLIYFQGNSAPDKSGLPSDRFSAERTGGSVSTLTIQRTQQEDSAVYLCASSLVRDRERGYTFGSGTRLTVV.